The 10 T cell receptor beta chains listed next were all sequenced from one sample in a study of regulatory T cells in long-lasting Graves disease (TCRdb year 2021). The receptor library was made with multiplex PCR. Sequencing took place on an Illumina HiSeq 4000. CDR3 regions were amplified by Arm-PCR with iRepertoire HTBI primers to construct TCR beta libraries. TCRdb reran the public reads through fastp at Q25 and MiXCR, keeping productive beta chains. Rows with a matching CDR3 protein are joined into one entry that keeps the most common DNA and genes. A total of about 350,000 distinct CDR3 sequences appear in this sample, around 15% of them only once. Just over 20% of the sample rests with the top ten. The sample's time point label, decoded: newly diagnosed GD, antithyroid drugs for less than 3 months. For both TCR sequencing and RNA sequencing, RNA was extracted from PBMCs in TRIzol. The same data also contributed to another study, on T cells in Graves' hyperthyroidism and ophthalmopathy.

Sequenced material: peripheral blood mononuclear cells (PBMCs), taken at new diagnosis, from a patient treated with antithyroid drugs. These receptors all stem from a woman aged 18-29 years with Graves disease. Donor details come from another sample of the same person, matched by shared clones.

In its sample, this clonotype was seen a few times. The V gene is TRBV12-3 or TRBV12-4, the J gene TRBJ1-5, with D possibly TRBD1 on 5 matching bases. V was shortened by 6 bases and J by 3 bases, with 15 bases between the two germline ends. The CDR3 runs to 15 residues. CDR3 sequence (DNA): TGTGCCAGCAGCCCCGGAGGGGCTCCCAATCAGCCCCAGCATTTT. Its translation is CASSPGGAPNQPQHF.

This clonotype was seen many times. V usage is TRBV3-1 and J usage is TRBJ2-5, with D tentatively TRBD2 (6 bases). V dropped 3 bases and J dropped 1 base, with 15 bases sitting between them. Germline CDR1 LGHDT, CDR2 YNNKEL (reference sequence). This CDR3 comprises 16 residues. CDR3 DNA: TGTGCCAGCAGCCACACTTCCGGGACTCTCCAAGAGACCCAGTACTTC. It codes for CASSHTSGTLQETQYF.

The chain employs TRBV10-3 and TRBJ2-4; 8 bases fit TRBD1. Trimming cost V 4 bases and J 3 bases; bases outside gene matches: 5. The germline CDR1 and CDR2 sequences are ENHRY and SYGVKD. The CDR3 contains 15 residues. The CDR3 loop reads CAISADRAGKNIQYF. The CDR3 bases are TGTGCCATCAGTGCGGACAGGGCCGGCAAAAACATTCAGTACTTC.

This chain links TRBV27 with TRBJ2-2; 11 nucleotides agree with TRBD2. There are 16 residues in the CDR3. Germline lookup yields CDR1 MNHEY and CDR2 SMNVEV (reference sequence). The trim removed 4 bases at V and 3 bases at J, leaving 4 bases unmatched. The CDR3 nucleotides are TGTGCCAGCAGTTATAGCGGGAGGGCGGACACCGGGGAGCTGTTTTTT. Protein: CASSYSGRADTGELFF.

This clonotype turned up a few times. The rearrangement links TRBV12-3 or TRBV12-4 to TRBJ2-2; D call uncertain. The V gene lost 5 bases and the J gene lost 2 bases, with 15 bases spanning the gap. This CDR3 has 16 residues. The CDR3 bases are TGTGCCAGCAGTACCCGGGCCTATTTTAACACCGGGGAGCTGTTTTTT. As protein: CASSTRAYFNTGELFF.

At least ten counts were recorded for this clonotype. V usage is TRBV6-1 and J usage is TRBJ2-7; 7 nucleotides match TRBD1. Germline CDR1 and CDR2: MNHNS and SASEGT. The V gene end was trimmed by 3 bases and the J gene end by 2 bases; junction bases not matched to a gene: 7. CDR3 length equals 15 residues. The DNA of the CDR3 is TGTGCCAGCAGTGACGAGGGACAGTTACCCTACGAGCAGTACTTC. Amino acids: CASSDEGQLPYEQYF.

The DNA for the CDR3 is TGCAGCGTTGGGCTAGGGGGGAGGACAGATACGCAGTATTTT. This translates into CSVGLGGRTDTQYF. The genes are TRBV29-1 and TRBJ2-3; D could derive from TRBD1 or TRBD2 (6 bases each). Between the trimmed V and J ends, which lost 4 bases and 3 bases, there was a span of 14 bases. This CDR3 is 14 amino acids long. CDR1 and CDR2 (germline): SQVTM, ANQGSEA.

This chain links TRBV4-3 with TRBJ1-6; D remains ambiguous. The V end lost 1 base, the J end lost 8 bases, and 12 bases lay between the germline ends. CDR3 length: 15 amino acids. CDR1 LGHNA and CDR2 YSLEER come from the germline V gene. This CDR3 is CASSQGPGFDSPLHF. The CDR3 nucleotides read TGCGCCAGCAGCCAAGGTCCAGGTTTTGATTCACCCCTCCACTTT.

This clonotype was counted at least ten times. The chain recombines TRBV18 with TRBJ2-3, with TRBD1 as a possible D gene (5 bases). V lost 0 bases and J lost 2, with 9 bases in between. This CDR3 comprises 15 residues. Per the germline V gene, CDR1 is KGHSH and CDR2 is LQKENI. The CDR3 region is CASSPPGALTDTQYF. The CDR3 nucleotides are TGTGCCAGCTCACCACCTGGGGCCCTCACAGATACGCAGTATTTT.

This clonotype was observed many times. The V gene is TRBV2, the J gene TRBJ1-1; maybe TRBD1 (5 bases). The CDR3 totals 14 residues. Germline values: CDR1 SNHLY, CDR2 FYNNEI. With 8 bases removed from V and 3 bases from J, the gap between germline ends came to 16 bases. In nucleotides, the CDR3 is TGTGCCAGCGGGGCGAGAGGGTTATACACTGAAGCTTTCTTT. Its protein product is CASGARGLYTEAFF.